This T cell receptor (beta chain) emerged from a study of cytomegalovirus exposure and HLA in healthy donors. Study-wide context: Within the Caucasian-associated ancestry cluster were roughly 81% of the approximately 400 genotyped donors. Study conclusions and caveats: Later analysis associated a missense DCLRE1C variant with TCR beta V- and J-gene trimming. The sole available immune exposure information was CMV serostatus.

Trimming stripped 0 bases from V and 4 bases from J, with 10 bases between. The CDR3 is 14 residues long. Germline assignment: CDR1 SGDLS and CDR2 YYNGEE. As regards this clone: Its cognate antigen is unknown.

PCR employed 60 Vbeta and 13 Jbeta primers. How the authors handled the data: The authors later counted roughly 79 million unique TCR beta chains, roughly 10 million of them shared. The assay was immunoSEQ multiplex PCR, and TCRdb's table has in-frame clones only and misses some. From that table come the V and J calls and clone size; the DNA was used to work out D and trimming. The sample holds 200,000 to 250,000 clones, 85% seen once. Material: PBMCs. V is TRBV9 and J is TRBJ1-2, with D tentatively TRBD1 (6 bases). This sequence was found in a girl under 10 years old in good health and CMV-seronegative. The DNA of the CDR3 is TGTGCCAGCAGCGTAGAGCTAGGGGGCTATGGCTACACCTTC. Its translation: CASSVELGGYGYTF.